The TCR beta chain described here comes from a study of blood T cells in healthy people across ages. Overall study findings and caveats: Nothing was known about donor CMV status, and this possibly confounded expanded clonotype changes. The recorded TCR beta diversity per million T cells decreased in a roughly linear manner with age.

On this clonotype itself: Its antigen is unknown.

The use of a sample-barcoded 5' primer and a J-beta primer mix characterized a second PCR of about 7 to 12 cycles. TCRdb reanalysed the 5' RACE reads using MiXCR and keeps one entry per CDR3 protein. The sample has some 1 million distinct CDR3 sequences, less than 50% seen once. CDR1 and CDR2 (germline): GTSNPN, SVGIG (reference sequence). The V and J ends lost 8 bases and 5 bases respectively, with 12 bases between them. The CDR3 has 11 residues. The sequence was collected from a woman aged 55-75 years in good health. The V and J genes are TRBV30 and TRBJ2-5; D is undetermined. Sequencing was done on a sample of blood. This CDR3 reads CAATPRETQYF. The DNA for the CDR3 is TGTGCCGCCACCCCCAGGGAGACCCAGTACTTC. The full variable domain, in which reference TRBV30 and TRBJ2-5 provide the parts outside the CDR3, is SQTIHQWPATLVQPVGSPLSLECTVEGTSNPNLYWYRQAAGRGLQLLFYSVGIGQISSEVPQNLSASRPQDRQFILSSKKLLLSDSGFYLCAATPRETQYFGPGTRLLVL.